This section outlines one TCR beta chain sequence together with its context. Its antigen is currently unknown. The junction differs from germline at one of its ends, possibly a read error. The data stem from a study of T cells in localized non-small cell lung cancer. Study results and caveats: In adjacent lung appeared a median around 54 of the top 100 tumor clones. Only one tumor region was sequenced, so heterogeneity remains possible.

Germline CDR1 reads SEHNR; CDR2 reads FQNEAQ (reference sequence). The CDR3 runs to 13 residues. Assay used: immunoSEQ multiplex PCR; TCRdb lists only in-frame clones, some missing. This table has 45,000 to 70,000 clones, roughly 89% appearing once. V is TRBV7-9 and J is TRBJ2-5; tentative D call: TRBD1 (7 bases). Here the sequenced sample was peripheral blood, taken before any cancer treatment. The TCR sequence derives from a woman aged 35-75 years with stage I lung adenocarcinoma. This CDR3 is CASRVGGDSAGDF. The CDR3 coding sequence is TGTGCCAGCAGGGTGGGCGGGGACAGCGCAGGAGACTTC. The full variable domain, rest sourced from reference TRBV7-9 and TRBJ2-5, is DTGVSQNPRHKITKRGQNVTFRCDPISEHNRLYWYRQTLGQGPEFLTYFQNEAQLEKSRLLSDRFSAERPKGSFSTLEIQRTEQGDSAMYLCASRVGGDSAGDFGPGTRLLVL.